These 17 T cell receptor beta chains share one sample of origin, sequenced in a study of cytomegalovirus exposure and HLA in healthy donors. Use of 60 Vbeta and 13 Jbeta primers characterized the PCR. Some clones are missing from TCRdb's copy, which holds only in-frame ones; the method was immunoSEQ multiplex PCR. Found here are roughly 80,000 clones, about three quarters of them singletons; the top ten hold roughly 3.2%. Sample: PBMCs. The receptors shown here come from a man between 50 and 59 years old in good health and CMV-seropositive.

The chain recombines TRBV7-6 with TRBJ1-2; the D gene is possibly TRBD1 (6 bases). The V end was cut by 2 bases, the J end by 6 bases, with 25 bases between. Germline V gives CDR1 SGHVS, CDR2 FNYEAQ. This CDR3 is 18 amino acids long. CDR3 protein: CASSLSPGHTSFADGYTF. The DNA for the CDR3 is TGTGCCAGCAGCTTAAGTCCGGGACATACCTCTTTCGCGGATGGCTACACCTTC.

The V and J genes are TRBV7-2 and TRBJ2-1; the match to TRBD2 covers 10 bases. The CDR3 spans 16 residues. The germline V gene has CDR1 SGHTA and CDR2 FQGNSA. The trim removed 3 bases at V and 6 bases at J, leaving 8 bases unmatched. The CDR3: CASSFVPSGRTNEQFF. CDR3 in DNA: TGTGCCAGCAGCTTTGTTCCTAGCGGGAGAACCAATGAGCAGTTCTTC.

With regard to this clone: Other DNA sequences within the sample encode an identical CDR3. The V gene is TRBV29-1, the J gene TRBJ2-3; 7 bases line up with TRBD2. With 4 bases clipped from V and 3 bases from J, the junction kept 4 bases outside the gene matches. Germline-derived CDR1 and CDR2 are SQVTM and ANQGSEA. The CDR3 covers 13 residues. As DNA, the CDR3 is TGCAGCGTTGGCGGGGGAGGAACAGATACGCAGTATTTT. Protein sequence: CSVGGGGTDTQYF.

The CDR3 bases are TGTGCCAGCAGCTTATCGGGACTAGCGGGAAATGAGCAGTTCTTC. It specifies CASSLSGLAGNEQFF. The J gene is TRBJ2-1, the V gene TRBV11-3, with TRBD2 matching over 13 bases. The CDR3 length is 15 residues. The V gene end was trimmed by 2 bases and the J gene end by 7 bases; junction bases not matched to a gene: 2. Germline loops: CDR1 SGHNT, CDR2 YENEEA.

In this sample, this clone turned up a few times. Mismatch with germline at one junction end may stem from a read error. This rearrangement joins TRBV7-9 to TRBJ2-5; no clear D. Germline-derived CDR1 and CDR2 are SEHNR and FQNEAQ (reference sequence). This CDR3 region has 15 residues. The CDR3 nucleotides are TGTTCCAGCAGCCCCACTTTCACGCAACAAGAGACCCAGTACTTC. Protein: CSSSPTFTQQETQYF.

The V and J genes are TRBV5-1 and TRBJ2-2; D is uncertain. This CDR3 spans 14 amino acids. Germline assignment: CDR1 SGHRS and CDR2 YFSETQ. Trimming took 7 bases from V and 4 from J, leaving 14 bases between them. CDR3 DNA: TGCGCCAGCCAGAGGTCCTCTTTCACCGGGGAGCTGTTTTTT. It yields the protein CASQRSSFTGELFF.

The chain couples TRBV10-3 to TRBJ2-2, with 7 bases aligning to TRBD1. The junction had 8 bases not matched to a gene; V was cut back by 3 bases and J by 4 bases. CDR1 is ENHRY and CDR2 is SYGVKD in the germline V gene. The CDR3 is made up of 16 amino acids. CDR3 coding DNA: TGTGCCATCAGTGACCAACAGACAGGGAGCACCGGGGAGCTGTTTTTT. Its protein product is CAISDQQTGSTGELFF.

V gene TRBV10-3 combines with J gene TRBJ1-1, with D tentatively TRBD1 (5 bases). Germline V CDR1 and CDR2: ENHRY, SYGVKD. V was trimmed by 10 bases and J by 6 bases, leaving 21 bases between them. The CDR3 runs 14 residues. The CDR3 sequence: CATSTSLTDPEAFF. The CDR3 DNA is TGTGCCACTTCCACCTCTCTGACAGATCCTGAAGCTTTCTTT.

This sequence joins TRBV7-2 and TRBJ2-1; tentatively, D is TRBD2 (6 bases). The V end lost 4 bases, the J end lost 5 bases, and 12 bases lay between the germline ends. The CDR3 totals 14 residues. Per the germline V gene, CDR1 is SGHTA and CDR2 is FQGNSA. The DNA for the CDR3 is TGTGCCAGCAGCTCGGGACTCCGAAACAATGAGCAGTTCTTC. Protein sequence: CASSSGLRNNEQFF.

For this clone: The junction departs from the called germline gene at one end, perhaps through a read error. The rearrangement uses TRBV7-9 and TRBJ2-7; D not certain. The CDR3 covers 13 residues. Germline-derived CDR1 and CDR2 are SEHNR and FQNEAQ (reference sequence). The CDR3 loop reads CSSSLAQDYEQYF. CDR3 coding DNA: TGTTCCAGCAGCTTAGCTCAGGACTACGAGCAGTACTTC.

V gene TRBV7-3 combines with J gene TRBJ1-2; the D gene is possibly TRBD1 (5 bases). The CDR3 consists of 12 residues. V gave up 0 bases and J gave up 13 bases, with 12 bases separating them. Looked up from germline, CDR1 is SGHTA and CDR2 is FQGTGA. The CDR3 protein is CASSLTGRGPTF. DNA of the CDR3: TGTGCCAGCAGCTTAACAGGGAGGGGCCCCACCTTC.

The chain is built from TRBV27 and TRBJ1-4; TRBD1 might be the D (5 bases). The CDR3 runs 13 residues. Deletions cut 5 bases from V and 7 bases from J, with 11 bases between. Germline V lookup: CDR1 MNHEY, CDR2 SMNVEV (reference sequence). The CDR3 sequence: CASSLTVGEKLFF. The CDR3 DNA follows: TGTGCCAGCAGTCTGACAGTGGGTGAAAAACTGTTTTTT.

This chain connects TRBV5-1 to TRBJ2-7; 10 bases are shared with TRBD2. Per the germline V gene, CDR1 is SGHRS and CDR2 is YFSETQ. Trimming cost V 0 bases and J 4 bases; bases outside gene matches: 7. This CDR3 is 16 amino acids long. The CDR3 loop is CASSLDASGSGYEQYF. CDR3 nucleotide sequence: TGCGCCAGCAGCTTGGACGCTAGCGGGAGTGGTTACGAGCAGTACTTC.

The chain combines TRBV9 with TRBJ2-3; TRBD2 aligns across 8 bases. The CDR3 spans 15 residues. Trimming cost V 3 bases and J 2 bases; bases outside gene matches: 5. Looked up from germline, CDR1 is SGDLS and CDR2 is YYNGEE. CDR3 sequence: CASSDSGALTDTQYF. CDR3 bases: TGTGCCAGCAGCGATAGCGGGGCCCTCACAGATACGCAGTATTTT. Full variable domain (rest looked up from reference TRBV9 and TRBJ2-3): DSGVTQTPKHLITATGQRVTLRCSPRSGDLSVYWYQQSLDQGLQFLIQYYNGEERAKGNILERFSAQQFPDLHSELNLSSLELGDSALYFCASSDSGALTDTQYFGPGTRLTVL.

The chain combines TRBV19 with TRBJ1-1; no clear D. The CDR3 consists of 13 residues. Trimming cost V 4 bases and J 6 bases, with 12 bases left between them. Germline lookup yields CDR1 LNHDA and CDR2 SQIVND (reference sequence). CDR3: CASSKTRGAEAFF. CDR3 DNA sequence: TGTGCCAGTAGTAAGACCAGAGGCGCTGAAGCTTTCTTT. Looking up the rest from reference TRBV19 and TRBJ1-1 gives the full variable domain: DGGITQSPKYLFRKEGQNVTLSCEQNLNHDAMYWYRQDPGQGLRLIYYSQIVNDFQKGDIAEGYSVSREKKESFPLTVTSAQKNPTAFYLCASSKTRGAEAFFGQGTRLTVV.

The rearrangement links TRBV11-3 to TRBJ2-1; 14 nucleotides agree with TRBD2. Germline CDR1 is SGHNT and CDR2 is YENEEA. The CDR3 runs 16 residues. The ends lost 3 bases at V and 8 bases at J; junction bases unmatched: 6. The CDR3 DNA sequence: TGTGCCAGCAGCTTCCGACTAGCGGGAGGGGAGGATGAGCAGTTCTTC. As protein: CASSFRLAGGEDEQFF. Complete variable domain (other parts from reference TRBV11-3 and TRBJ2-1): EAGVVQSPRYKIIEKKQPVAFWCNPISGHNTLYWYLQNLGQGPELLIRYENEEAVDDSQLPKDRFSAERLKGVDSTLKIQPAELGDSAVYLCASSFRLAGGEDEQFFGPGTRLTVL.

This clone was observed a handful of times. This chain links TRBV19 with TRBJ2-1, with 7 bases aligning to TRBD1. Germline values: CDR1 LNHDA, CDR2 SQIVND (reference sequence). J was trimmed by 5 bases and V by 6 bases; bases with no gene match: 7. The CDR3 totals 14 residues. The CDR3 DNA reads as TGTGCCAGTAGGTGGACAGGCGTGAACAATGAGCAGTTCTTC. Translated, it gives CASRWTGVNNEQFF.